A selection of T cell receptor beta chains follows, all from one sample in a study of blood T cell repertoires in COVID-19. Only in-frame clones appear in the TCRdb table, and some are missing; sequencing was by immunoSEQ multiplex PCR. This sample has approximately 100,000 clones; 69% occur once, and the top ten carry about 5.9%. Sequencing used peripheral blood. These receptors were collected from a man older than 75 with acute or convalescent COVID-19. Both conserved end residues are part of each CDR3. A D gene is named only where the DNA matches it firmly. Size is stated for part of the rows, as once, few or many counts, or as a class when the clone is expanded.

d_call,clone_size,j_call,v_call,cdr3_length,cdr3_nt,cdr3_aa
-,-,TRBJ2-5,TRBV5-6,13,TGTGCCAGCAGCCCCGATATTCAGGGGACCCAGTACTTC,CASSPDIQGTQYF
-,-,TRBJ1-1,TRBV6-5,13,TGTGCCAGCAGTTACTCGGGGGCCGCTGAAGCTTTCTTT,CASSYSGAAEAFF
-,-,TRBJ1-1,TRBV6-4,13,TGTGCCAGCAGTCCACGTGTGGGACATGAAGCTTTCTTT,CASSPRVGHEAFF
-,-,TRBJ2-7,TRBV27,14,TGTGCCAGCAGTTCTTCTCACAGGGCCTACGAGCAGTACTTC,CASSSSHRAYEQYF
TRBD1,-,TRBJ1-4,TRBV4-3,14,TGCGCCAGCAGCCAGGACAGGGGGAGGGAAAAACTGTTTTTT,CASSQDRGREKLFF
TRBD1,-,TRBJ1-5,TRBV19,15,TGTGCCAGTAGCATGGGACAGGGTTGGAATCAGCCCCAGCATTTT,CASSMGQGWNQPQHF
TRBD2,few,TRBJ2-7,TRBV10-3,13,TGTGCCATCCGAGGGACTAGCGGGGGCGAGCAGTACTTC,CAIRGTSGGEQYF
-,few,TRBJ2-1,TRBV4-3,15,TGCGCCAGCAGCCAAGATACTAGCAGCTACAATGAGCAGTTCTTC,CASSQDTSSYNEQFF
TRBD1,-,TRBJ2-4,TRBV5-1,14,TGCGCCAGCAGACCTTTAGGGGGCGAAAACATTCAGTACTTC,CASRPLGGENIQYF
-,-,TRBJ2-5,TRBV24-1,14,TGTGCCACCAGTGACCAAGGACTGGCACAGACCCAGTACTTC,CATSDQGLAQTQYF
TRBD2,-,TRBJ2-3,TRBV3-1/TRBV3-2,15,TGTGCCAGCAGCCCCTCGACTAGCAGCACAGATACGCAGTATTTT,CASSPSTSSTDTQYF
-,-,TRBJ1-1,TRBV2,11,TGTGCCAGCAATGGACACGGCGAAGCTTTCTTT,CASNGHGEAFF
TRBD1,-,TRBJ2-2,TRBV28,19,TGTGCCAGCAGACCTCCCCGATCCGGGACAGGGGGCCTTGGAGGGGAGCTGTTTTTT,CASRPPRSGTGGLGGELFF
-,-,TRBJ1-4,TRBV7-8,17,TGTGCCAGCAGCTTAGGTGAGACGTACAGGACGAGGGAAAAACTGTTTTTT,CASSLGETYRTREKLFF
TRBD1,-,TRBJ2-7,TRBV10-3,15,TGTGCCATCAGATCGGGACAGGGGGAGTCCTACGAGCAGTACTTC,CAIRSGQGESYEQYF
-,-,TRBJ1-2,TRBV6-2/TRBV6-3,15,TGTGCCAGCAGTTACTCGGGGAGGGTAAACTATGGCTACACCTTC,CASSYSGRVNYGYTF
TRBD1,-,TRBJ1-4,TRBV23-1,14,TGCGCCAGCACTGAGGGGGCCGATAATGAAAAACTGTTTTTT,CASTEGADNEKLFF
TRBD2,-,TRBJ2-7,TRBV6-2/TRBV6-3,14,TGTGCCAGCAGTAGAGCGGGGAGCTCCTACGAGCAGTACTTC,CASSRAGSSYEQYF
TRBD1,-,TRBJ2-7,TRBV6-2/TRBV6-3,16,TGTGCCAGCAGTTACGGAACCGGGACAGGGGTGAGGGAGCAGTACTTC,CASSYGTGTGVREQYF
-,few,TRBJ1-5,TRBV19,16,TGTGCCAGTAGTATTTCCAGGGGAGGGGACAATCAGCCCCAGCATTTT,CASSISRGGDNQPQHF
-,-,TRBJ2-6,TRBV15,16,TGTGCCACCAGTGGAGCCTGGAGCTCTGGGGCCAACGTCCTGACTTTC,CATSGAWSSGANVLTF
TRBD1,-,TRBJ2-1,TRBV3-1/TRBV3-2,13,TGTGCCAGCCAGAAGACAGGGGGCCATGAGCAGTTCTTC,CASQKTGGHEQFF
TRBD2,-,TRBJ2-1,TRBV7-8,15,TGTGCCAGCACGATACTAGCGGACCCCTACAATGAGCAGTTCTTC,CASTILADPYNEQFF
-,-,TRBJ1-6,TRBV21-1,17,TGTGCCAGCAGCAAAGACCGACTGAGCTCCTATAATTCACCCCTCCACTTT,CASSKDRLSSYNSPLHF
-,-,TRBJ2-1,TRBV29-1,16,TGCAGCGTTAGGGAAAAGGGACTCCAGATTTACAATGAGCAGTTCTTC,CSVREKGLQIYNEQFF
-,-,TRBJ1-1,TRBV30,13,TGTGCCTGGAGTCACACAGTGAACACTGAAGCTTTCTTT,CAWSHTVNTEAFF
-,-,TRBJ2-7,TRBV6-5,12,TGTGCCAGCAGCGTTGTGCAGTACGAGCAGTACTTC,CASSVVQYEQYF
TRBD1,-,TRBJ2-7,TRBV28,13,TGTGCCAGCAGTGTGACAGGGGTTAGCGAGCAGTACTTC,CASSVTGVSEQYF
-,-,TRBJ2-2,TRBV11-3,15,TGTGCCAGCAGCTTTACAGGGATGAAAAACGGGGAGCTGTTTTTT,CASSFTGMKNGELFF
-,-,TRBJ1-2,TRBV29-1,11,TGCAGCGTTGCCAGGGGTGCTGGCTACACCTTC,CSVARGAGYTF
-,-,TRBJ1-1,TRBV18,13,TGTGCCAGCTCTGCGCAGGGTGGCACTGAAGCTTTCTTT,CASSAQGGTEAFF
TRBD1,-,TRBJ2-4,TRBV6-2/TRBV6-3,17,TGTGCCAGCAGACCTGGGACAGGGGGCGCGTGGGAAAACATTCAGTACTTC,CASRPGTGGAWENIQYF
TRBD1,-,TRBJ1-2,TRBV19,16,TGTGCCAGTAGGAGACCGGGACAGGGATCATACGATGGCTACACCTTC,CASRRPGQGSYDGYTF
TRBD1,-,TRBJ2-3,TRBV15,14,TGTGCCACCAGCAGGGGACAGGGAGCAGATACGCAGTATTTT,CATSRGQGADTQYF
TRBD2,-,TRBJ2-3,TRBV6-4,15,TGTGCCAGCAGTGACGCGGCGGGAGGACGGAATACGCAGTATTTT,CASSDAAGGRNTQYF
-,-,TRBJ2-2,TRBV25-1,15,TGTGCCAGCAGTGAACCCCTTCAAGGGGACAGGGAGCTGTTTTTT,CASSEPLQGDRELFF
-,-,TRBJ2-2,TRBV7-6,16,TGTGCCAGCAGCCGCGAATCAACCTCGAACACCGGGGAGCTGTTTTTT,CASSRESTSNTGELFF
-,once,TRBJ1-6,TRBV21-1,17,TGTGCCAGCAGCAAAGGCGGCGGAAGCTCCTATAATTCACCCCTCCACTTT,CASSKGGGSSYNSPLHF
TRBD1,few,TRBJ2-1,TRBV6-2/TRBV6-3,15,TGTGCCAGCAGTATCCCGGGACAGGGTCTGCATGAGCAGTTCTTC,CASSIPGQGLHEQFF
-,few,TRBJ1-1,TRBV28,15,TGTGCCAGCAGTGAACAGGGTGGGGTATACACTGAAGCTTTCTTT,CASSEQGGVYTEAFF
-,-,TRBJ1-6,TRBV4-3,15,TGCGCCAGCAGCCAGAGACAAGACAGCAATTCACCCCTCCACTTT,CASSQRQDSNSPLHF
-,-,TRBJ1-6,TRBV30,13,TGTGCCTGGAGTGTTCCGGGGAATTCACCCCTCCACTTT,CAWSVPGNSPLHF
-,-,TRBJ1-2,TRBV9,13,TGTGCCAGCAGCTCGAGCCAGGGCGATGGCTACACCTTC,CASSSSQGDGYTF
-,-,TRBJ2-7,TRBV18,13,TGTGCCAGCTCACCGACGAGCGAACACGAGCAGTACTTC,CASSPTSEHEQYF
TRBD2,-,TRBJ2-1,TRBV7-9,13,TGTGCCAGCTCCCAAGACGGGGGGGACGAGCAGTTCTTC,CASSQDGGDEQFF
TRBD1,-,TRBJ2-7,TRBV12-5,14,TGTGCTAGTGCCTCTGGGACAGGGTTCTACGAGCAGTACTTC,CASASGTGFYEQYF
-,-,TRBJ2-3,TRBV29-1,12,TGCAGCGTTGATCAGGGCACAGATACGCAGTATTTT,CSVDQGTDTQYF
-,few,TRBJ1-1,TRBV5-3,14,TGTGCCAGAAGCACCGGGACACCCAACACTGAAGCTTTCTTT,CARSTGTPNTEAFF
TRBD1,-,TRBJ2-2,TRBV7-9,15,TGTGCCAGCAGCCTAAAGGGACAGGGAACCGGGGAGCTGTTTTTT,CASSLKGQGTGELFF
-,-,TRBJ2-5,TRBV12-2,17,TGTGCAAGTCGCCAAAGATCCCGGGACAGCTCCCAAGAGACCCAGTACTTC,CASRQRSRDSSQETQYF